Below, 9 T cell receptor beta chains from the same sample are listed, as sequenced in a study of identical twins listed by TCRdb under 2016. The library came from 5' RACE. TCRdb names Illumina HiSeq 2000 as the instrument used. In TCRdb, the public reads were trimmed at Q25 with fastp and aligned with MiXCR, with productive beta chains retained. Each record represents a unique CDR3 protein, reported with the most common genes and DNA among its rows. The sample table shows more than 1.5 million distinct CDR3 sequences, and about 31% are seen once. In total, the top ten clones hold around 0.3% of the sample. Sequenced: cord blood. Source of these receptors: a newborn girl in good health.

The chain is built from TRBV6-2 or TRBV6-3 and TRBJ1-2; 7 bases are a match to TRBD1. The CDR3 runs 14 residues. Germline CDR1 MNHEY, CDR2 SVGEGT. Trimming removed 6 bases from V and 4 bases from J; junction bases left unmatched: 8. The CDR3 coding sequence is TGTGCCAGCAGCTCCTATGGGACAGCCTATGGCTACACCTTC. Its translation is CASSSYGTAYGYTF.

The CDR3 DNA reads as TGTGCCAGCAGCCAAGGGCGGGGACAGTATAATGAAAAACTGTTTTTT. It translates to CASSQGRGQYNEKLFF. The chain couples TRBV14 to TRBJ1-4, with TRBD1 identical over 7 bases. Per germline, CDR1 SGHDN and CDR2 FVKESK. This CDR3 is 16 amino acids long. V gave up 1 base and J gave up 4 bases; unmatched junction bases: 6.

This clonotype was seen repeatedly, ten times or more. The rearrangement joins TRBV10-3 to TRBJ1-5; no definite D call. Germline loops: CDR1 ENHRY, CDR2 SYGVKD. CDR3 length: 14 amino acids. The V and J ends lost 6 bases and 1 base respectively, with 10 bases between them. As DNA, the CDR3 is TGTGCCATCAGCCCGAGACCGAGCAATCAGCCCCAGCATTTT. This translates into CAISPRPSNQPQHF.

The chain employs TRBV12-3 or TRBV12-4 and TRBJ2-3; no firm D call. CDR3 length: 14 residues. Trimming left V 6 bases short and J 13 bases short, with 23 bases between. The CDR3 loop is CASRRPPSTDAEYF. The CDR3, as DNA: TGTGCCAGCAGGAGACCCCCGAGCACAGATGCGGAGTATTTT.

A single count supports this clonotype. The chain recombines TRBV5-1 with TRBJ2-2; 14 bases are a match to TRBD2. The CDR3 totals 19 residues. V dropped 4 bases and J dropped 3; count of bases not matched to a gene: 11. Germline V gives CDR1 SGHRS, CDR2 YFSETQ. The CDR3 loop is CASSPSPGLAGDYTGELFF. The CDR3 DNA follows: TGCGCCAGCAGCCCTTCCCCGGGACTAGCGGGAGATTACACCGGGGAGCTGTTTTTT.

At least ten counts were recorded for this clonotype. The chain has TRBV29-1 and TRBJ2-7, with 10 bases that match TRBD2. The germline gives CDR1 SQVTM, CDR2 ANQGSEA. The CDR3 has 16 residues. With 0 bases clipped from V and 7 bases from J, the junction kept 12 bases outside the gene matches. Here the CDR3 DNA reads TGCAGCGTTGAAGACCCTCGGACTAGCGGATCGGGGGAGCAGTACTTC. Residues: CSVEDPRTSGSGEQYF.

This sequence joins TRBV20-1 and TRBJ2-4; D is possibly TRBD1 or TRBD2 (5 bases each). The J call could be wrong; TRBJ2-7 is a better fit for the DNA end. Germline values: CDR1 DFQATT, CDR2 SNEGSKA (reference sequence). The CDR3 has 15 residues. The CDR3 here is CSARPPTGTDYEQYF. CDR3 nucleotides: TGCAGTGCTAGACCACCCACCGGGACGGACTACGAGCAGTACTTC.

The chain couples TRBV20-1 to TRBJ2-1; D might be TRBD1 (5 bases). The V gene's germline CDR1 is DFQATT and CDR2 SNEGSKA (reference sequence). This CDR3 has 13 residues. Deletions cut 3 bases from V and 7 bases from J, with 13 bases between. The chain's CDR3 is CSASVRVGNEQFF. The DNA for the CDR3 is TGCAGTGCTAGCGTCAGGGTTGGGAATGAGCAGTTCTTC.

This clonotype was detected a few times. This rearrangement joins TRBV4-1 to TRBJ2-3; D perhaps matches TRBD2 (5 bases). Germline-derived CDR1 and CDR2 are MGHRA and YSYEKL. Between the trimmed V and J ends, which lost 5 bases and 2 bases, there was a span of 14 bases. This CDR3 spans 15 amino acids. CDR3 in amino acids: CASSSRESTTDTQYF. CDR3 nucleotides: TGCGCCAGCAGCAGCCGGGAATCCACCACAGATACGCAGTATTTT.